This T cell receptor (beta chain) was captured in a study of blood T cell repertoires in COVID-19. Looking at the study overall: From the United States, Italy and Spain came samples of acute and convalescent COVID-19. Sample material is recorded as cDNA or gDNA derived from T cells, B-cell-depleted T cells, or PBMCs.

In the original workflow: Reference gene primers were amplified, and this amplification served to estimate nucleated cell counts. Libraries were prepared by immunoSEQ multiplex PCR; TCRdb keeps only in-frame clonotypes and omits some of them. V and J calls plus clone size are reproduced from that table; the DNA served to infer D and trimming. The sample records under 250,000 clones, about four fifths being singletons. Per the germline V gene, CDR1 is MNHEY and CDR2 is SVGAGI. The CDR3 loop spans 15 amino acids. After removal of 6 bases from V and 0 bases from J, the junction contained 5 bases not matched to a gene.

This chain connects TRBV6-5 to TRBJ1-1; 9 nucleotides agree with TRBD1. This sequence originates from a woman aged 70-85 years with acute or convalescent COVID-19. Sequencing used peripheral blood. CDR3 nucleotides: TGTGCCAGCAGGGATACAGGGGGCGTGAACACTGAAGCTTTCTTT. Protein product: CASRDTGGVNTEAFF.